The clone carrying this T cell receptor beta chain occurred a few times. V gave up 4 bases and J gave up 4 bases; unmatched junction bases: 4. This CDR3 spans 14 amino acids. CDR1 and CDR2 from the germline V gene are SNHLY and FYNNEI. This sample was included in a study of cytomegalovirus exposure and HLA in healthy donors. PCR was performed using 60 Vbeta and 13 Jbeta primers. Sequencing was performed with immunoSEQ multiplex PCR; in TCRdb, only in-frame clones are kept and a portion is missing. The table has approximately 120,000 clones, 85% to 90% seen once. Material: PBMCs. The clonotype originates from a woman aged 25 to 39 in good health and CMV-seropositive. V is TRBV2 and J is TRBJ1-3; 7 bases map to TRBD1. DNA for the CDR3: TGTGCCAGCAGTGGGGACAGAGCCGGAAACACCATATATTTT. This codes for CASSGDRAGNTIYF.